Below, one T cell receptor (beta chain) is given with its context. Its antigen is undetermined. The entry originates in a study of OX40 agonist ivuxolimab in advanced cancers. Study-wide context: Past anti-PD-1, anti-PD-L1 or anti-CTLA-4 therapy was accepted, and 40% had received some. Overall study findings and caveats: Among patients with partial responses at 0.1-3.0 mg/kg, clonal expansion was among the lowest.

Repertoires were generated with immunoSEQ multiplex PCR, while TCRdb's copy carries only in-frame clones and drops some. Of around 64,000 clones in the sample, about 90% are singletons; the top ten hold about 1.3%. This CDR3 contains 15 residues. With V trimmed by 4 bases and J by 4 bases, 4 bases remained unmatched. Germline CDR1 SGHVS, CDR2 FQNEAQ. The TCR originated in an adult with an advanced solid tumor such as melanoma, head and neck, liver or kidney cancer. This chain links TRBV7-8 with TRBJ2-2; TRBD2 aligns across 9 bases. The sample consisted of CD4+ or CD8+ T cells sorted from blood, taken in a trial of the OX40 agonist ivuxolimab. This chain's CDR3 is CASSSAGGATGELFF. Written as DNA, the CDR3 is TGTGCCAGCAGCTCGGCGGGGGGGGCCACCGGGGAGCTGTTTTTT.